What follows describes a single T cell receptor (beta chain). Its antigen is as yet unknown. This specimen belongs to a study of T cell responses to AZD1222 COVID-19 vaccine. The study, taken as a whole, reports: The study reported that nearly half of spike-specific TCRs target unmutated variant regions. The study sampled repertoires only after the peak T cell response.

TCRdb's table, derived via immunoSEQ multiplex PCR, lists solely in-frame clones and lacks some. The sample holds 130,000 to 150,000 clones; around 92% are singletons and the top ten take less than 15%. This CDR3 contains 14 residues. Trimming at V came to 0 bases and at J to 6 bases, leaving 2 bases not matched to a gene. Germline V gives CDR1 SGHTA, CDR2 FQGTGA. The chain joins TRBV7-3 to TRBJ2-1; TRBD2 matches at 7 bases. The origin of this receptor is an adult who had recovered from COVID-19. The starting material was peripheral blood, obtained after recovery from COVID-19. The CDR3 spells CASSLTPGGNEQFF. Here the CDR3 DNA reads TGTGCCAGCAGCTTAACCCCGGGGGGCAATGAGCAGTTCTTC.